One and the same sample provided the 24 T cell receptor beta chains below, sequenced in a study of T cell repertoires in cytomegalovirus infection. Antigen specificity for these receptors is unknown. TCRdb passed the reads through MiXCR, listing each CDR3 protein once. Of roughly 800,000 distinct CDR3 sequences listed, almost 30% are singletons. The sample consisted of cultured CD8+ T cells from PBMCs, taken from culture after CMV antigen stimulation. Every receptor here comes from a human donor in good health (CMV status not recorded). Some clones in this sample may be carry-over from other donors' samples.

The chain carries TRBV12-3 or TRBV12-4 and TRBJ2-1; D may be TRBD1 (6 bases). The V gene lost 8 bases and the J gene lost 3 bases, with 8 bases spanning the gap. The CDR3 runs 12 residues. DNA of the CDR3: TGTGCCAGCGAGGGGGACTACAATGAGCAGTTCTTC. It yields the protein CASEGDYNEQFF.

The chain employs TRBV2 and TRBJ2-7, with D uncertain. The CDR3 runs 12 residues. Trimming left V 2 bases short and J 2 bases short, with 4 bases between. The germline CDR1 and CDR2 sequences are SNHLY and FYNNEI. As DNA, the CDR3 is TGTGCCAGCAGTGAAACTACCTACGAGCAGTACTTC. The encoded protein is CASSETTYEQYF.

This chain connects TRBV5-4 to TRBJ2-1; D not resolved. V gave up 1 base and J gave up 10 bases, with 6 bases separating them. This CDR3 has 11 amino acids. Per germline, CDR1 SGHNT and CDR2 YYREEE (reference sequence). CDR3 in DNA: TGTGCCAGCAGCTTGAGGACGGAGCAGTTCTTC. Translation: CASSLRTEQFF.

The chain couples TRBV24-1 to TRBJ2-1, with 9 nucleotides matching TRBD1. Germline V gives CDR1 KGHDR, CDR2 SFDVKD. The junction had 9 bases not matched to a gene; V was cut back by 12 bases and J by 7 bases. This CDR3 comprises 13 residues. CDR3 residues: CASGTGTENEQFF. Here the CDR3 DNA reads TGTGCCTCCGGGACAGGGACAGAAAATGAGCAGTTCTTC.

Only a few counts were recorded for this clonotype. The V gene is TRBV9, the J gene TRBJ1-5; D is ambiguous. V was clipped by 7 bases and J by 8 bases, with 4 bases between them. Germline lookup yields CDR1 SGDLS and CDR2 YYNGEE. The CDR3 has 9 amino acids. The CDR3 sequence is CASGEPQHF. The CDR3 nucleotides are TGTGCCAGCGGGGAGCCCCAGCATTTT.

This clonotype was recorded a few times. This chain joins TRBV5-1 and TRBJ2-5; D could derive from TRBD1 or TRBD2 (5 bases each). V lost 4 bases to trimming and J lost 5 bases, with 15 bases between them. Germline CDR1 and CDR2: SGHRS and YFSETQ. The length of the CDR3 is 14 residues. The CDR3: CASSVGTGSETQYF. In DNA form, the CDR3 reads TGCGCCAGCAGCGTTGGGACGGGGAGTGAGACCCAGTACTTC.

The chain couples TRBV27 to TRBJ2-1; D possibly corresponds to TRBD1 (5 bases). Germline loops: CDR1 MNHEY, CDR2 SMNVEV (reference sequence). This CDR3 is built from 16 residues. V gave up 4 bases and J gave up 0 bases, with 13 bases separating them. The CDR3 DNA reads TGTGCCAGCAGTTCCCAGGGTATCAGCTCCTACAATGAGCAGTTCTTC. It yields the protein CASSSQGISSYNEQFF.

This clonotype was picked up a small number of times. This rearrangement joins TRBV7-9 to TRBJ2-5; 7 bases map to TRBD1. V lost 2 bases to trimming and J lost 5 bases; unmatched junction nucleotides: 5. The germline V gene has CDR1 SEHNR and CDR2 FQNEAQ (reference sequence). This CDR3 has 14 residues. The CDR3 sequence: CASSLITGVETQYF. CDR3 nucleotides: TGTGCCAGCAGCTTAATAACAGGGGTGGAGACCCAGTACTTC. The full variable domain, its missing parts supplied by reference TRBV7-9 and TRBJ2-5, is DTGVSQNPRHKITKRGQNVTFRCDPISEHNRLYWYRQTLGQGPEFLTYFQNEAQLEKSRLLSDRFSAERPKGSFSTLEIQRTEQGDSAMYLCASSLITGVETQYFGPGTRLLVL.

The chain recombines TRBV10-3 with TRBJ2-1; TRBD1 agrees at 9 bases. The trim removed 9 bases at V and 4 bases at J, leaving 1 base unmatched. Germline assignment: CDR1 ENHRY and CDR2 SYGVKD. The CDR3 runs 12 residues. The CDR3 loop is CAIGQGYNEQFF. Written as DNA, the CDR3 is TGTGCCATAGGACAGGGGTACAATGAGCAGTTCTTC.

The chain links TRBV27 to TRBJ2-5; the match to TRBD2 covers 7 bases. The germline V gene encodes CDR1 MNHEY and CDR2 SMNVEV (reference sequence). This CDR3 is built from 13 residues. Trimming removed 8 bases from V and 5 bases from J; junction bases left unmatched: 8. The CDR3 nucleotides read TGTGCCAGCCAGAGGGAGGGTCGGGAGACCCAGTACTTC. Encoded protein: CASQREGRETQYF.

V and J are TRBV6-6 and TRBJ1-1; the match to TRBD1 covers 9 bases. The ends lost 7 bases at V and 6 bases at J; junction bases unmatched: 9. CDR3 size: 14 residues. Germline CDR1 reads MNHNY; CDR2 reads SVGAGI (reference sequence). The CDR3 bases are TGTGCCAGCACTTTGGGACAGGGTGTAGCTGAAGCTTTCTTT. It is translated as CASTLGQGVAEAFF.

The sample holds a few counts of this clonotype. The V gene is TRBV27, the J gene TRBJ2-7, with D perhaps being TRBD1 or TRBD2 (5 bases each). CDR3 length: 16 amino acids. The V and J ends lost 0 bases and 3 bases respectively, with 15 bases between them. Germline CDR1 MNHEY, CDR2 SMNVEV (reference sequence). CDR3 coding DNA: TGTGCCAGCAGTTTATCGGCCGGGACGGTGGTCTACGAGCAGTACTTC. It specifies CASSLSAGTVVYEQYF.

The chain has TRBV5-6 and TRBJ1-2; no reliable D call. The germline CDR1 and CDR2 sequences are SGHDT and YYEEEE. The CDR3 covers 14 residues. V dropped 3 bases and J dropped 4 bases, with 13 bases sitting between them. CDR3 nucleotide sequence: TGTGCCAGCAGCTCAACCCGGGTCGGCTATGGCTACACCTTC. This encodes CASSSTRVGYGYTF. Full variable domain (missing parts from reference TRBV5-6 and TRBJ1-2): DAGVTQSPTHLIKTRGQQVTLRCSPKSGHDTVSWYQQALGQGPQFIFQYYEEEERQRGNFPDRFSGHQFPNYSSELNVNALLLGDSALYLCASSSTRVGYGYTFGSGTRLTVV.

In the case of this clonotype: This sequence may be a read error, since a much larger clone differs from it by one base. J is TRBJ1-1 and V is TRBV7-8; possible D gene TRBD1, 5 bases. In germline, CDR1 is SGHVS, CDR2 FQNEAQ. The CDR3 extends over 16 amino acids. CDR3 region: CSSSPAGGAGVSEAFF. Here the CDR3 DNA reads TGTTCCAGCAGCCCAGCGGGAGGGGCGGGGGTCTCTGAAGCTTTCTTT.

This chain connects TRBV6-5 to TRBJ1-2; no clear D. Germline CDR1 and CDR2: MNHEY and SVGAGI. This CDR3 contains 11 residues. Between the trimmed V and J ends, which lost 8 bases and 4 bases, there was a span of 8 bases. CDR3 residues: CASFGLYGYTF. CDR3 nucleotide sequence: TGTGCCAGCTTCGGACTCTATGGCTACACCTTC.

This clonotype was seen a handful of times. The gene calls are TRBV28 and TRBJ2-2; D unclear. Looked up from germline, CDR1 is MDHEN and CDR2 is SYDVKM. V shed 5 bases and J shed 6 bases, with 10 bases lying between them. The CDR3 has 13 residues. The CDR3 is CASSPQTPGELFF. As DNA, the CDR3 is TGTGCCAGCAGTCCCCAGACCCCCGGGGAGCTGTTTTTT.

The chain employs TRBV6-1 and TRBJ2-7, with D unresolved. The germline V gene encodes CDR1 MNHNS and CDR2 SASEGT. The CDR3 is 15 amino acids. V was pared by 0 bases and J by 2 bases, with 11 bases between. CDR3 nucleotide sequence: TGTGCCAGCAGTGAAGCGCGCCAGCCTACCTACGAGCAGTACTTC. It specifies CASSEARQPTYEQYF.

The V and J genes are TRBV9 and TRBJ2-5; D may match TRBD1 or TRBD2 (5 bases each). This CDR3 comprises 17 residues. V was trimmed by 4 bases and J by 2 bases, leaving 21 bases between them. CDR1 and CDR2 (germline): SGDLS, YYNGEE. The DNA of the CDR3 is TGTGCCAGCAGCTCCGAATTGGGGCTGAGAGGGCAAGAGACCCAGTACTTC. Protein: CASSSELGLRGQETQYF.

This clonotype was recorded only once. The genes are TRBV27 and TRBJ2-1, with D tentatively TRBD1 or TRBD2 (5 bases each). The CDR3 has 15 residues. The germline CDR1 and CDR2 sequences are MNHEY and SMNVEV (reference sequence). The V gene lost 3 bases and the J gene lost 4 bases, with 13 bases spanning the gap. The CDR3 region has the DNA TGTGCCAGCAGTTTGGGGGTAGTGGGATACAATGAGCAGTTCTTC. Translation gives CASSLGVVGYNEQFF.

The chain uses TRBV19 and TRBJ1-5; D is possibly TRBD1 (5 bases). The germline V gene encodes CDR1 LNHDA and CDR2 SQIVND (reference sequence). The CDR3 spans 16 residues. V was cut by 4 bases and J by 8 bases, with 21 bases left in between. CDR3 amino acids: CASSSRGADLDKPQHF. CDR3 bases: TGTGCCAGTAGTAGTCGCGGGGCGGACCTGGATAAGCCCCAGCATTTT.

The chain is built from TRBV6-1 and TRBJ2-2; 16 positions agree with TRBD2. The CDR3 sequence is 22 residues long. Germline V gene sequence: CDR1 MNHNS, CDR2 SASEGT. The V segment lost 3 bases and the J segment 7 bases; nucleotides outside the gene matches: 20. CDR3 protein: CASSDLFSQGLAGGYDDGELFF. In DNA form, the CDR3 reads TGTGCCAGCAGTGATCTCTTTTCCCAGGGACTAGCGGGGGGGTACGACGACGGGGAGCTGTTTTTT.

This clonotype showed up just a few times. The gene calls are TRBV7-9 and TRBJ1-1, with 9 bases lining up with TRBD1. This CDR3 has 16 residues. Per the germline V gene, CDR1 is SEHNR and CDR2 is FQNEAQ (reference sequence). The V segment lost 5 bases and the J segment 3 bases; nucleotides outside the gene matches: 10. The CDR3 sequence: CASSTDKQGADTEAFF. The CDR3 DNA reads TGTGCCAGCAGCACCGATAAACAGGGGGCCGACACTGAAGCTTTCTTT.

V and J are TRBV4-1 and TRBJ1-2, with D possibly matching TRBD1 (5 bases). The CDR3 has 13 residues. Germline values: CDR1 MGHRA, CDR2 YSYEKL. The V gene lost 2 bases and the J gene lost 6 bases, with 10 bases spanning the gap. CDR3 sequence (DNA): TGCGCCAGCAGCCAACTAGGGACTAATGGCTACACCTTC. This translates into CASSQLGTNGYTF.

This chain links TRBV24-1 with TRBJ2-2, with unresolved D. This CDR3 is 12 amino acids long. Between the trimmed V and J ends, which lost 7 bases and 7 bases, there was a span of 9 bases. The germline CDR1 and CDR2 sequences are KGHDR and SFDVKD. The CDR3 is CATSQANGELFF. The CDR3 region has the DNA TGTGCCACCAGCCAGGCAAACGGGGAGCTGTTTTTT.